Listed below are T cell receptor beta chains from one sample, sequenced in a study of cytomegalovirus exposure and HLA in healthy donors. Method: immunoSEQ multiplex PCR; TCRdb's copy keeps in-frame clones and lacks some. Counted here are more than 110,000 clones, about 80% occurring once; the ten biggest clones make up approximately 2%. Sequences were obtained from PBMCs. These receptors were collected from a man in his thirties or forties in good health and CMV-seronegative. CDR3s leave out the opening cysteine and the closing phenylalanine or tryptophan. A D gene is named only where the DNA matches it firmly. Some rows mark clone size as missing; the rest say once, few, many or name a class of expanded clone.

V gene	J gene	clone size	D gene	CDR3 protein
TRBV6-5	TRBJ2-7	-	-	ASSSEGGTPGEQY
TRBV7-6	TRBJ1-1	-	TRBD1	ASSTGQGDTEAF
TRBV25-1	TRBJ2-3	-	TRBD1	ASSEWSAGGGTDTQY
TRBV7-9	TRBJ2-5	-	TRBD1	ASSIDRAQETQY
TRBV27	TRBJ1-2	-	-	ASSLFLGPNYGYT
TRBV28	TRBJ1-3	-	-	ASSSGYRGNTIY
TRBV6-5	TRBJ2-7	-	TRBD1	ASSYFPGQGYEQY
TRBV5-4	TRBJ2-7	-	TRBD1	ASSKDRVYEQY
TRBV9	TRBJ2-2	-	-	ASSVGSSLVDGELF
TRBV28	TRBJ1-5	once	-	ASSPNLGGSQPQH
TRBV11-2	TRBJ2-5	-	-	ASSLGGFQETQY
TRBV6-1	TRBJ1-5	few	TRBD1	ASSLQGVKPQH
TRBV5-1	TRBJ2-2	-	TRBD1	ASSLRDRGSGELF
TRBV13	TRBJ2-5	-	TRBD2	ASSERTSGNQETQY
TRBV7-6	TRBJ2-1	-	-	ASSRPTGSSSYNEQF
TRBV2	TRBJ2-3	-	TRBD2	ASSEPLLAGGTTDTQY
TRBV15	TRBJ1-5	-	-	ATSRDLLGARNQPQH
TRBV19	TRBJ2-7	once	TRBD1	AKTGTGDLRTYEQY
TRBV5-1	TRBJ2-3	-	-	ASSPRSGGTDTQY